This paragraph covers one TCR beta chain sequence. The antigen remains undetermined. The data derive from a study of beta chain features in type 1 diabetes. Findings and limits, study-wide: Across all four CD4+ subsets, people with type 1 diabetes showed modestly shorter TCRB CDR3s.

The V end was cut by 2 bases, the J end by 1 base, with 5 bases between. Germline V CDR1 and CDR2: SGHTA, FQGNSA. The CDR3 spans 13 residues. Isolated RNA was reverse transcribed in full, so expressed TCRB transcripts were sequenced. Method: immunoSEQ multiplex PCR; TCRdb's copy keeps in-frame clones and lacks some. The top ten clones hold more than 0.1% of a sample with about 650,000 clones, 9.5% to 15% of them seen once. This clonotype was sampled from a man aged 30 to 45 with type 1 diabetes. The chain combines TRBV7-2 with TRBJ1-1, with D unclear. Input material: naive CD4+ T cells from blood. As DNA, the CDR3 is TGTGCCAGCAGCTTAAGCAGGAACACTGAAGCTTTCTTT. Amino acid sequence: CASSLSRNTEAFF.